A selection of T cell receptor beta chains follows, all from one sample in a study of blood T cell repertoires in COVID-19. The repertoire was sequenced with immunoSEQ multiplex PCR; TCRdb's copy has only in-frame clones and lacks some. Here the sample spans about 200,000 clones, 80% being singletons. Sample: peripheral blood. The receptors here all came from a man aged 60-69 years with acute or convalescent COVID-19. Each CDR3 is given with its conserved first and last residue. The D gene is left open where the match is weak. The size entry is marked missing in some rows and otherwise reads once, few, many or a size class.

length: 15; size: once; V: TRBV28; J: TRBJ2-3; D: TRBD2; CDR3: CASSFRGGSTDTQYF; DNA: TGTGCCAGCAGTTTTCGCGGGGGAAGCACAGATACGCAGTATTTT
length: 13; size: NA; V: TRBV6-5; J: TRBJ1-1; D: NA; CDR3: CASGGSPNTEAFF; DNA: TGTGCCAGCGGGGGGAGCCCAAACACTGAAGCTTTCTTT
length: 14; size: NA; V: TRBV7-2; J: TRBJ2-1; D: TRBD2; CDR3: CASSQGLPSVLPFF; DNA: TGTGCCAGCAGCCAGGGACTACCGTCAGTCCTGCCGTTCTTC
length: 14; size: NA; V: TRBV15; J: TRBJ1-5; D: NA; CDR3: CATSRTSSNQPQHF; DNA: TGTGCCACCAGCAGAACCAGTAGCAATCAGCCCCAGCATTTT
length: 13; size: NA; V: TRBV20-1; J: TRBJ2-7; D: NA; CDR3: CSASQGTRSEQYF; DNA: TGCAGTGCTAGTCAGGGGACCCGGAGCGAGCAGTACTTC
length: 12; size: NA; V: TRBV27; J: TRBJ2-5; D: NA; CDR3: CASSLGGGSQYF; DNA: TGTGCCAGCAGTTTAGGCGGTGGGTCCCAGTACTTC
length: 12; size: NA; V: TRBV5-1; J: TRBJ2-7; D: NA; CDR3: CASSLSGYEQYF; DNA: TGCGCCAGCAGCTTGTCCGGGTACGAGCAGTACTTC
length: 15; size: NA; V: TRBV7-2; J: TRBJ1-4; D: NA; CDR3: CASSARGATNEKLFF; DNA: TGTGCCAGCAGCGCCAGGGGAGCTACTAATGAAAAACTGTTTTTT
length: 13; size: few; V: TRBV6-5; J: TRBJ1-1; D: NA; CDR3: CASKTRQPGEAFF; DNA: TGTGCCAGCAAGACACGACAACCTGGGGAAGCTTTCTTT
length: 15; size: NA; V: TRBV7-2; J: TRBJ1-3; D: NA; CDR3: CASSFQGRSGNTIYF; DNA: TGTGCCAGCAGCTTCCAGGGCCGCTCTGGAAACACCATATATTTT
length: 14; size: NA; V: TRBV7-9; J: TRBJ2-7; D: NA; CDR3: CASSVREGVYEQYF; DNA: TGTGCCAGCAGCGTCAGGGAAGGGGTCTACGAGCAGTACTTC
length: 13; size: NA; V: TRBV5-6; J: TRBJ2-7; D: NA; CDR3: CASSLAGRYEQYF; DNA: TGTGCCAGCAGCTTGGCAGGAAGGTACGAGCAGTACTTC
length: 14; size: NA; V: TRBV6-2/TRBV6-3; J: TRBJ2-3; D: TRBD2; CDR3: CASSYTSGGDTQYF; DNA: TGTGCCAGCAGTTACACTAGCGGGGGGGATACGCAGTATTTT
length: 13; size: NA; V: TRBV5-4; J: TRBJ1-2; D: TRBD1; CDR3: CASSSGQVGDYTF; DNA: TGTGCCAGCAGCTCCGGACAGGTGGGGGACTACACCTTC
length: 14; size: NA; V: TRBV9; J: TRBJ2-4; D: TRBD2; CDR3: CASSERLAGDIQYF; DNA: TGTGCCAGCAGCGAACGACTAGCGGGGGACATTCAGTACTTC
length: 17; size: NA; V: TRBV15; J: TRBJ2-5; D: NA; CDR3: CATSRPYRQFSGETQYF; DNA: TGTGCCACCAGCAGACCCTACCGACAGTTCTCCGGAGAGACCCAGTACTTC
length: 15; size: NA; V: TRBV7-3; J: TRBJ2-1; D: NA; CDR3: CASSLIPGTYNEQFF; DNA: TGTGCCAGCAGCTTAATCCCAGGAACCTACAATGAGCAGTTCTTC
length: 19; size: NA; V: TRBV7-8; J: TRBJ1-2; D: NA; CDR3: CASSLLRIVVARLNYGYTF; DNA: TGTGCCAGCAGCTTATTGCGTATAGTGGTTGCCAGACTTAACTATGGCTACACCTTC
length: 14; size: NA; V: TRBV19; J: TRBJ1-6; D: TRBD1; CDR3: CASSDGQGASPLHF; DNA: TGTGCCAGTAGTGACGGACAGGGGGCTTCACCCCTCCACTTT
length: 14; size: NA; V: TRBV7-2; J: TRBJ2-5; D: TRBD2; CDR3: CASMGGGAGETQYF; DNA: TGTGCCAGCATGGGCGGGGGGGCTGGAGAGACCCAGTACTTC
length: 12; size: few; V: TRBV7-9; J: TRBJ1-1; D: NA; CDR3: CASSSAHLEAFF; DNA: TGTGCCAGCAGCTCAGCCCATCTAGAAGCTTTCTTT
length: 15; size: NA; V: TRBV18; J: TRBJ2-3; D: TRBD1; CDR3: CASSLRDRATDTQYF; DNA: TGTGCCAGCTCACTCCGGGACAGGGCTACAGATACGCAGTATTTT
length: 18; size: NA; V: TRBV6-1; J: TRBJ2-3; D: TRBD1; CDR3: CASSDYRGTGGVPDTQYF; DNA: TGTGCCAGCAGTGATTACCGAGGGACAGGGGGCGTACCAGATACGCAGTATTTT
length: 17; size: NA; V: TRBV7-9; J: TRBJ1-1; D: NA; CDR3: CASSSDRRGLTNTEAFF; DNA: TGTGCCAGCAGCTCCGACCGCAGGGGCCTCACGAACACTGAAGCTTTCTTT
length: 16; size: NA; V: TRBV4-3; J: TRBJ2-3; D: NA; CDR3: CASSQDVRGDTDTQYF; DNA: TGCGCCAGCAGCCAAGACGTCAGGGGGGACACAGATACGCAGTATTTT
length: 13; size: many; V: TRBV15; J: TRBJ2-7; D: NA; CDR3: CATSGPDSYEQYF; DNA: TGTGCCACCAGCGGCCCGGACAGCTACGAGCAGTACTTC
length: 16; size: NA; V: TRBV5-1; J: TRBJ2-1; D: TRBD1; CDR3: CASSLNPTGVLNEQFF; DNA: TGCGCCAGCAGCTTGAACCCAACAGGGGTCCTCAATGAGCAGTTCTTC
length: 15; size: NA; V: TRBV19; J: TRBJ1-1; D: NA; CDR3: CASSIRGSGNTEAFF; DNA: TGTGCCAGTAGTATAAGGGGTAGCGGGAACACTGAAGCTTTCTTT
length: 16; size: NA; V: TRBV3-1/TRBV3-2; J: TRBJ2-2; D: TRBD2; CDR3: CASSRRLAGNTGELFF; DNA: TGTGCCAGCAGCCGGCGACTAGCGGGAAACACCGGGGAGCTGTTTTTT
length: 14; size: NA; V: TRBV29-1; J: TRBJ1-2; D: NA; CDR3: CSVREPGARYGYTF; DNA: TGCAGCGTTAGAGAACCAGGTGCCCGCTATGGCTACACCTTC
length: 18; size: NA; V: TRBV21-1; J: TRBJ2-1; D: NA; CDR3: CASSKRSGRLAGDNEQFF; DNA: TGTGCCAGCAGCAAAAGGTCCGGGCGCCTAGCGGGAGATAATGAGCAGTTCTTC
length: 15; size: NA; V: TRBV2; J: TRBJ2-3; D: TRBD2; CDR3: CASSEYGGSGNTQYF; DNA: TGTGCCAGCAGTGAATATGGCGGGAGCGGGAATACGCAGTATTTT
length: 16; size: NA; V: TRBV15; J: TRBJ1-5; D: NA; CDR3: CATSSEGAGIDKPQHF; DNA: TGTGCCACCAGCAGTGAGGGTGCGGGGATTGATAAGCCCCAGCATTTT
length: 15; size: NA; V: TRBV2; J: TRBJ1-1; D: NA; CDR3: CASSADLGAGTEAFF; DNA: TGTGCCAGCAGTGCCGATTTAGGGGCCGGGACTGAAGCTTTCTTT
length: 14; size: NA; V: TRBV27; J: TRBJ1-2; D: TRBD1; CDR3: CASSLSGGAFGYTF; DNA: TGTGCCAGCAGTTTATCAGGGGGCGCGTTTGGCTACACCTTC
length: 13; size: NA; V: TRBV12-3/TRBV12-4; J: TRBJ1-6; D: NA; CDR3: CASRGLYNSPLHF; DNA: TGTGCCAGCAGGGGCCTCTATAATTCACCCCTCCACTTT